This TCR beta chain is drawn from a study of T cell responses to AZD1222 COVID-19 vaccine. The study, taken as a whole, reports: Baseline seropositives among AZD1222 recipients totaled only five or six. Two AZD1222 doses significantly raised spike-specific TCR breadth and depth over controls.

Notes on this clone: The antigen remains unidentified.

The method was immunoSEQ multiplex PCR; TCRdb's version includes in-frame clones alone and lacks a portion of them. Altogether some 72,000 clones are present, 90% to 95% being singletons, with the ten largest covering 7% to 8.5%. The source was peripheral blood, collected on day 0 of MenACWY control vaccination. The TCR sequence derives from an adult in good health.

The CDR3 nucleotides are TGTGCCAGCAGCCCCGGGACACAAAACACCGGGGAGCTGTTTTTT. Translating gives CASSPGTQNTGELFF. The chain links TRBV7-6 to TRBJ2-2; possibly TRBD1 for D (6 bases). Trimming took off 5 bases at V and 2 bases at J, with 12 bases between the two ends. The germline CDR1 and CDR2 sequences are SGHVS and FNYEAQ. The CDR3 is made up of 15 amino acids.